These T cell receptor beta chains were read from a single sample in a study of response to subunit inactivated influenza vaccine. TCRdb called the RT-PCR reads again in MiXCR, with one record for every CDR3 protein. The top ten hold roughly a tenth of the sample, which has hundreds of thousands of distinct CDR3 sequences, roughly 20% seen once. The sequencing used PBMCs from blood, collected 4 to 6 days after vaccination. The receptors come from a middle-aged man who received an inactivated influenza vaccine. CDR3s include the opening cysteine and the closing phenylalanine or tryptophan. A D gene is named only where the DNA matches it firmly. The listing skips clone size in some rows; elsewhere it reads once, few, many or a size class.

>TRBV29-1|TRBD2|TRBJ2-3|many
CSGRLAGTDTQYF
TGCAGCGGTCGACTAGCGGGAACAGATACGCAGTATTTT
>TRBV29-1|-|TRBJ2-7|-
CSGGTDYEQYF
TGCAGCGGGGGGACGGACTACGAGCAGTACTTC
>TRBV20-1|-|TRBJ2-3|-
CSASARRLTDTQYF
TGCAGTGCTAGTGCTCGGCGGCTGACAGATACGCAGTATTTT
>TRBV28|-|TRBJ2-5|-
CASSSPQWQETQYF
TGTGCCAGCAGTTCCCCGCAGTGGCAAGAGACCCAGTACTTC
>TRBV4-2|-|TRBJ1-3|few
CASRGHGNTIYF
TGTGCCAGCAGGGGGCACGGAAACACCATATATTTT
>TRBV6-5|TRBD1|TRBJ1-1|-
CASSYSGQGNTEAFF
TGTGCCAGCAGTTACTCGGGACAGGGGAACACTGAAGCTTTCTTT
>TRBV20-1|-|TRBJ2-3|few
CSARYPPQPDTQYF
TGCAGTGCCAGATACCCCCCTCAGCCAGATACGCAGTATTTT
>TRBV29-1|-|TRBJ2-1|-
CSVDRVIGHNEQFF
TGCAGCGTTGACAGGGTAATAGGGCACAATGAGCAGTTCTTC
>TRBV9|-|TRBJ1-2|-
CASSVGMEDGYTF
TGTGCCAGCAGCGTAGGAATGGAGGATGGCTACACCTTC
>TRBV10-3|-|TRBJ1-2|few
CAISVNPGRELKGIYGYTF
TGTGCCATCAGTGTTAACCCCGGCAGGGAGCTTAAGGGCATCTATGGCTACACCTTC
>TRBV12-3/TRBV12-4|-|TRBJ2-7|-
CASNLGGNSYEQYF
TGTGCCAGCAACCTCGGGGGTAACTCCTACGAGCAGTACTTC
>TRBV12-3/TRBV12-4|-|TRBJ2-7|few
CASSQGRTYEQYF
TGTGCCAGCAGCCAAGGACGGACCTACGAGCAGTACTTC
>TRBV4-3|TRBD2|TRBJ2-7|few
CASSQDRLAGGPYRLYEQYF
TGCGCCAGCAGCCAAGACCGTCTAGCGGGGGGCCCCTACCGCCTCTACGAGCAGTACTTC
>TRBV4-1|-|TRBJ2-1|-
CAISQERRISHNEQFF
TGCGCCATCAGCCAAGAAAGGAGGATTAGTCATAATGAGCAGTTCTTC
>TRBV7-9|-|TRBJ1-4|few
CASIERGWGLPNEKLFF
TGTGCCAGCATCGAACGTGGGTGGGGGCTACCTAATGAAAAACTGTTTTTT
>TRBV5-1|-|TRBJ1-1|few
CASSLSSAGSTTAFF
TGCGCCAGCAGCTTGTCTTCGGCAGGATCAACGACAGCTTTCTTT
>TRBV28|-|TRBJ2-4|-
CANNKQGLGNIQYF
TGTGCCAACAATAAACAGGGACTCGGAAACATTCAGTACTTC
>TRBV20-1|-|TRBJ2-3|few
CSARDSQVGGGDTQYF
TGCAGTGCTAGAGATAGCCAAGTGGGAGGGGGAGATACGCAGTATTTT
>TRBV11-1|TRBD2|TRBJ2-6|-
CASSFQLAGPTSGANVLTF
TGTGCCAGCAGCTTTCAACTAGCGGGACCGACCTCTGGGGCCAACGTCCTGACTTTC
>TRBV20-1|-|TRBJ2-7|-
CSERGLRSYEQYF
TGCAGTGAGAGAGGTCTTAGATCCTACGAGCAGTACTTC
>TRBV27|TRBD2|TRBJ2-2|-
CASSFGLGRSGGRYTGELFF
TGTGCCAGCAGTTTTGGGTTGGGAAGGAGCGGGGGGAGGTACACCGGGGAGCTGTTTTTT
>TRBV19|TRBD1|TRBJ2-7|few
CASTNRQGTYEQYF
TGTGCCAGTACTAATAGACAGGGGACCTACGAGCAGTACTTC
>TRBV2|-|TRBJ2-3|few
CASSEEGRTDTQYF
TGTGCCAGCAGTGAAGAAGGCCGCACAGATACGCAGTATTTT
>TRBV28|TRBD2|TRBJ2-5|few
CASSYTRLAGWETQYF
TGTGCCAGCAGTTACACGCGACTAGCGGGATGGGAGACCCAGTACTTC
>TRBV6-6|-|TRBJ2-5|-
CASSYGHQETQYF
TGTGCCAGCAGTTACGGGCACCAAGAGACCCAGTACTTC
>TRBV9|TRBD1|TRBJ1-2|-
CASSRQGSQNYGYTF
TGTGCCAGCAGCAGACAGGGTTCCCAAAACTATGGCTACACCTTC
>TRBV4-3|-|TRBJ1-1|few
CASSLDRSENTEAFF
TGCGCCAGCAGCCTAGACAGATCTGAGAACACTGAAGCTTTCTTT
>TRBV11-1|-|TRBJ2-1|few
CASSLSPLGTHYGNEQFF
TGTGCCAGCAGCTTAAGTCCCCTCGGGACGCATTACGGCAATGAGCAGTTCTTC
>TRBV11-2|-|TRBJ2-7|many
CASRRESRYEQYF
TGTGCCAGCAGACGGGAGTCCCGCTACGAGCAGTACTTC
>TRBV7-9|-|TRBJ2-5|-
CASSLALWAGETQYF
TGTGCCAGCAGCTTAGCGCTGTGGGCAGGGGAGACCCAGTACTTC
>TRBV5-1|-|TRBJ1-5|many
CASSLVGGEQPQHF
TGCGCCAGCAGCTTGGTCGGGGGTGAGCAGCCCCAGCATTTT
>TRBV6-2/TRBV6-3|-|TRBJ2-4|-
CASSYRGRKKNIQYF
TGTGCCAGCAGTTACAGGGGACGTAAAAAAAACATTCAGTACTTC
>TRBV29-1|TRBD1|TRBJ2-7|few
CSATGTGYSYEQYF
TGCAGCGCCACCGGGACAGGGTATTCCTACGAGCAGTACTTC
>TRBV12-3/TRBV12-4|TRBD1|TRBJ1-2|few
CASSPDRGRFYGYTF
TGTGCCAGCAGCCCGGACAGGGGGCGTTTCTATGGCTACACCTTC
>TRBV6-1|TRBD1|TRBJ1-1|few
CASRKTGAHEAFF
TGTGCCAGCAGAAAAACAGGGGCCCACGAGGCTTTCTTT
>TRBV28|TRBD1|TRBJ2-7|-
CASTRTGYEQYF
TGTGCCAGCACCAGGACAGGCTACGAGCAGTACTTC
>TRBV10-3|-|TRBJ1-1|few
CAIARVLNTEAFF
TGTGCCATCGCCAGGGTTCTGAACACTGAAGCTTTCTTT
>TRBV4-1|-|TRBJ2-7|-
CASSQAIQGFSYEQYF
TGCGCCAGCAGCCAAGCCATACAGGGATTCTCCTACGAGCAGTACTTC
>TRBV5-1|TRBD1|TRBJ2-1|many
CASSLGDRAYNEQFF
TGCGCCAGCAGCTTGGGGGACAGGGCCTACAATGAGCAGTTCTTC
>TRBV21-1|-|TRBJ2-7|-
CASSNSGYEQYF
TGTGCCAGCAGCAATTCGGGCTACGAGCAGTACTTC
>TRBV11-2|TRBD2|TRBJ2-1|-
CASSLWAGGDYNEQFF
TGTGCCAGCAGCTTATGGGCGGGGGGGGATTACAATGAGCAGTTCTTC
>TRBV7-8|-|TRBJ2-1|-
CASTSPRSYNEQFF
TGTGCCAGCACCTCCCCGAGGTCCTACAATGAGCAGTTCTTC